This record looks at one T cell receptor (beta chain) sequence and its context. The target of this receptor is not known. No per-base quality is available; no much larger clone lies one base away. The data derive from a study of blood T cell repertoires in COVID-19 (TCRdb year 2020). Regarding the study in general: Samples from collaborators originated in the United States, Italy and Spain and spanned both the acute and convalescent phases of COVID-19. The repertoires were released in a freely available public database intended as a resource for research on the immune response to SARS-CoV-2. The material from the prospective study consisted of cDNA or gDNA derived from T cells, B-cell-depleted T cells, or PBMCs. Where HLA class I and class II types were available, the types were taken from metadata supplied by the sample provider, not from assay-based typing. The dataset comprised deeply sampled blood TCRbeta repertoires from subjects exposed to, actively infected with, or recovered from COVID-19. Samples were obtained from the ongoing ImmuneRACE study (first 160 participants) and from 1,000 to 1,500 subjects provided by 6 global collaborators. The sample metadata nearly always contained a de-identified subject ID, COVID-19 status, age in years and sex. The full study reports these points: Clinical and demographic metadata were provided uncurated, with the amount varying by source and participant.

Whole blood was collected in K2EDTA tubes by collaborating institutions according to the institutions' own protocols. For TCRbeta analysis, collaborators shipped samples as frozen whole blood, isolated PBMCs, or DNA extracted from either of those sample types. For CDR1 and CDR2, the germline V gene (reference sequence) lists LGHDT and YNNKEL. At the junction V is shortened by 2 bases and J by 5 bases, with 22 bases in between. The CDR3 sequence holds 18 residues, the cysteine and phenylalanine included. Only the CDR3 DNA stays, 54 bases, in frame from base 1. TCRbeta CDR3 regions were amplified from genomic DNA using the immunoSEQ Assay, a bias-controlled multiplex PCR. Regarding the original processing steps: The number of nucleated cells in each sample was estimated by amplification of reference gene primers within the assay. To quantify the absolute abundance of each unique TCRbeta CDR3 rearrangement, sequence reads were collapsed and filtered. For each sample, productive Simpson clonality was calculated as the square root of Simpson's diversity index over productive rearrangements. This is the immuneACCESS table as TCRdb keeps it, with only in-frame sequences that have V and J called. A part of the clones is gone; compared with another copy, unresolved V genes explain less than half, and the rest is unexplained. That table gives V, J and clone size, and the DNA gave D and trimming. The sample yields 200,000 to 250,000 clones; about 84% were counted once. The top ten clonotypes cover 9% to 15% of the sample.

The chain uses TRBV3-1 (or the pseudogene TRBV3-2) and TRBJ1-3; the D segment could be TRBD1, given 6 matching bases. Sequencing was carried out using peripheral blood. This TCR was sampled from an elderly man with acute or convalescent COVID-19. In nucleotide form, the sequence is TGTGCCAGCAGCCAATTTCTTAACGTGGGGGCGCGGAGAAACACCATATATTTT. Its protein reads: CASSQFLNVGARRNTIYF.